Listed here are 15 T cell receptor beta chains from one sample, sequenced in a study of Graves' ophthalmopathy and Graves' hyperthyroidism. Amplification of TCR beta CDR3 regions used RNA transcripts. RT-PCR with HTBI primers came first, then second-round multiplex PCR. TCRdb reprocessed the multiplex PCR reads with MiXCR, giving one entry per CDR3 protein. Altogether around 36,000 distinct CDR3 sequences are present, approximately 55% being singletons, with the ten largest covering about 28%. The sample consisted of peripheral blood. The source of these receptors is an adult woman with stable Graves' hyperthyroidism.

V usage is TRBV20-1 and J usage is TRBJ1-3; 7 nucleotides match TRBD1. The CDR3 covers 14 residues. Germline V gene data show CDR1 as DFQATT and CDR2 as SNEGSKA (reference sequence). Unmatched junction bases numbered 7, after V lost 4 bases and J lost 4 bases. CDR3 bases: TGCAGTGCTATGAAGGGGGCGCGAGGAAACACCATATATTTT. Its protein product is CSAMKGARGNTIYF.

The chain is built from TRBV5-4 and TRBJ1-4, with a tentative D call TRBD1 (6 bases). The CDR3 sequence is 14 residues long. V lost 4 bases to trimming and J lost 7 bases, with 14 bases between them. Germline CDR1 SGHNT, CDR2 YYREEE (reference sequence). CDR3 DNA sequence: TGTGCCAGCAGCACCCCGGGACAAGGTGAAAAACTGTTTTTT. Translation: CASSTPGQGEKLFF.

This clonotype appeared once. The chain couples TRBV20-1 to TRBJ2-5, with 12 bases matching TRBD2. This CDR3 has 16 residues. Germline CDR1 and CDR2: DFQATT and SNEGSKA (reference sequence). The ends lost 4 bases at V and 5 bases at J; junction bases unmatched: 11. CDR3 loop: CSATSGGANWEETQYF. CDR3 coding DNA: TGCAGTGCTACTAGCGGGGGGGCGAACTGGGAGGAGACCCAGTACTTC.

The rearrangement uses TRBV29-1 and TRBJ1-2; D possibly corresponds to TRBD1 (5 bases). The CDR3 covers 15 residues. V lost 0 bases and J lost 5, with 16 bases in between. The germline gives CDR1 SQVTM, CDR2 ANQGSEA. The CDR3 DNA is TGCAGCGTTGAAGACCCCGGGGCAGCCGTTTATGGCTACACCTTC. Its protein is CSVEDPGAAVYGYTF. Variable domain in full (rest from reference TRBV29-1 and TRBJ1-2): SAVISQKPSRDICQRGTSLTIQCQVDSQVTMMFWYRQQPGQSLTLIATANQGSEATYESGFVIDKFPISRPNLTFSTLTVSNMSPEDSSIYLCSVEDPGAAVYGYTFGSGTRLTVV.

In nucleotides, the CDR3 is TGTGCCATCACCGGGGCAGTCAATGAAAAACTGTTTTTT. Its protein is CAITGAVNEKLFF. The gene calls are TRBV10-3 and TRBJ1-4, with a tentative D call TRBD1 (5 bases). V dropped 7 bases and J dropped 5 bases, with 11 bases sitting between them. Germline V CDR1 and CDR2: ENHRY, SYGVKD. CDR3 length equals 13 residues.

The sample holds many counts of this clonotype. V is TRBV6-5 and J is TRBJ2-5; D might be TRBD1 (5 bases). CDR1 is MNHEY and CDR2 is SVGAGI in the germline V gene. This CDR3 comprises 12 residues. CDR3 protein: CATLGQQETQYF. Written as DNA, the CDR3 is TGTGCGACCTTGGGGCAGCAAGAGACCCAGTACTTC.

This clonotype was counted ten times or more. This chain joins TRBV12-3 or TRBV12-4 and TRBJ2-6; TRBD2 matches 8 bases. V dropped 6 bases and J dropped 2; count of bases not matched to a gene: 6. The CDR3 sequence is 16 residues long. The CDR3 region is CASRSTTSAGANVLTF. The CDR3 DNA reads TGTGCCAGCAGGTCTACGACTAGCGCTGGGGCCAACGTCCTGACTTTC.

This clonotype showed up many times. The V call is TRBV20-1, the J call TRBJ2-5, with TRBD1 matching 7 bases. The CDR3 covers 14 residues. V lost 0 bases, J lost 4 bases, and 5 bases stayed unmatched. CDR1 is DFQATT, CDR2 SNEGSKA, per germline (reference sequence). CDR3 sequence: CSAREVHRGETQYF. CDR3 sequence (DNA): TGCAGTGCTAGAGAGGTCCACAGGGGAGAGACCCAGTACTTC.

This clonotype was seen many times. The chain uses TRBV7-9 and TRBJ1-1, with D uncertain. From germline, CDR1 is SEHNR and CDR2 FQNEAQ (reference sequence). The CDR3 runs to 16 residues. The V end was cut by 4 bases, the J end by 0 bases, with 15 bases between. As DNA, the CDR3 is TGTGCCAGCAGCTCATCCCGAAGACCCATGAACACTGAAGCTTTCTTT. It yields the protein CASSSSRRPMNTEAFF.

Ten or more counts support this clonotype. V and J are TRBV5-1 and TRBJ1-1; no clear D gene. V was clipped by 4 bases and J by 3 bases, with 7 bases between them. Germline V gives CDR1 SGHRS, CDR2 YFSETQ. CDR3 length: 12 residues. The CDR3 here is CASSTHYTEAFF. CDR3 bases: TGCGCCAGCAGCACACACTACACTGAAGCTTTCTTT.

The chain couples TRBV12-3 or TRBV12-4 to TRBJ1-2; 8 nucleotides agree with TRBD1. This CDR3 has 12 residues. V was pared by 5 bases and J by 8 bases, with 4 bases of the junction left unmatched. CDR3 sequence: CASSQGASGYTF. In DNA, the CDR3 is TGTGCCAGCAGTCAGGGGGCGTCGGGCTACACCTTC.

CDR3 in amino acids: CSVWDRGLEQYF. The CDR3 nucleotides read TGCAGCGTTTGGGACAGGGGGCTAGAGCAGTACTTC. The genes are TRBV29-1 and TRBJ2-7; 12 positions match TRBD1. Germline trimming cut 5 bases from V and 7 bases from J; bases unmatched to any gene: 3. Germline lookup yields CDR1 SQVTM and CDR2 ANQGSEA. The CDR3 spans 12 residues.

In this sample, this clonotype turned up a few times. J is TRBJ1-1 and V is TRBV5-8; the D gene is possibly TRBD1 (5 bases). Looked up from germline, CDR1 is SGHTS and CDR2 is YDEGEE. The CDR3 is 14 residues long. V lost 1 base and J lost 1, with 8 bases in between. CDR3 nucleotides: TGTGCCAGCAGCTTGTACGGGGGGAACACTGAAGCTTTCTTT. Its protein product is CASSLYGGNTEAFF.

V is TRBV10-1 and J is TRBJ2-5; 12 nucleotides align to TRBD2. Germline-derived CDR1 and CDR2 are WNHNN and SYGVQD (reference sequence). V was clipped by 3 bases and J by 1 base; unmatched bases: 6. The CDR3 totals 17 residues. CDR3 residues: CASSEALAGGRQETQYF. CDR3 nucleotides: TGCGCCAGCAGTGAAGCCCTAGCGGGAGGGCGCCAAGAGACCCAGTACTTC.

This clonotype is medium-sized by share. The genes are TRBV5-1 and TRBJ1-2; D not resolved. Trimming shortened V by 0 bases and J by 5 bases, and 17 bases separated the two germline ends. The CDR3 has 16 residues. Germline V gene sequence: CDR1 SGHRS, CDR2 YFSETQ. The CDR3 loop is CASSLAYDPGGYGYTF. In nucleotides, the CDR3 is TGCGCCAGCAGCTTGGCCTACGATCCAGGAGGGTATGGCTACACCTTC. Complete variable domain (other parts from reference TRBV5-1 and TRBJ1-2): KAGVTQTPRYLIKTRGQQVTLSCSPISGHRSVSWYQQTPGQGLQFLFEYFSETQRNKGNFPGRFSGRQFSNSRSEMNVSTLELGDSALYLCASSLAYDPGGYGYTFGSGTRLTVV.